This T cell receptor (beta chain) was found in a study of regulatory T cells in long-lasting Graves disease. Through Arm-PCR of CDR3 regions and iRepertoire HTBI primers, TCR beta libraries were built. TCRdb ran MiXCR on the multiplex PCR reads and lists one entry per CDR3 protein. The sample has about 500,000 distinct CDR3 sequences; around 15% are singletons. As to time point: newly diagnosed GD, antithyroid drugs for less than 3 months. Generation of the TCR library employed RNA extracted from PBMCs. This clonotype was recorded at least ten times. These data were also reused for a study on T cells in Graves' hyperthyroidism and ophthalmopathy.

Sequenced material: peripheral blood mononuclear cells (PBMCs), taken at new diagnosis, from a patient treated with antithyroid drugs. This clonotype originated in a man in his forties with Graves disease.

This chain's CDR3 is CASLPLGSGTPGSEQFF. The CDR3 region has the DNA TGTGCCAGTCTTCCCCTGGGTAGCGGGACGCCGGGGAGTGAGCAGTTCTTC. The chain recombines TRBV2 with TRBJ2-1; 8 nucleotides line up with TRBD2. Losses at the gene ends were 9 bases for V and 9 bases for J; bases not matched to a gene: 22. CDR1 SNHLY and CDR2 FYNNEI come from the germline V gene. The CDR3 sequence is 17 residues long.